The 13 T cell receptor beta chains below were found in one sample sequenced in a study of cytomegalovirus exposure and HLA in healthy donors. Both 60 Vbeta primers and 13 Jbeta primers went into the PCR. Assay: immunoSEQ multiplex PCR; the TCRdb copy retains only in-frame clones and omits some. This sample has some 140,000 clones, with about 80% found just once. Sequencing was done on a sample of PBMCs. The receptors stem from a male donor in good health and CMV-seropositive.

The V and J genes are TRBV7-9 and TRBJ2-7; a weak D match, TRBD2 (5 bases). The germline V gene encodes CDR1 SEHNR and CDR2 FQNEAQ (reference sequence). This CDR3 region has 14 residues. Trimming pared 4 bases from V and 4 bases from J, leaving 14 bases between. This CDR3 is CASSSSGNHYEQYF. The CDR3 DNA sequence: TGTGCCAGCAGCTCCTCCGGGAATCATTACGAGCAGTACTTC.

The rearrangement uses TRBV7-8 and TRBJ2-1; perhaps TRBD2 as D (7 bases). V lost 8 bases and J 2 bases, leaving 19 bases between the germline ends. CDR1 and CDR2 (germline): SGHVS, FQNEAQ. CDR3 length equals 16 residues. CDR3 sequence: CASRVFGGRTYNEQFF. CDR3 DNA: TGTGCCAGCCGGGTTTTCGGGGGGCGTACCTACAATGAGCAGTTCTTC.

This clone was seen a handful of times. The chain is built from TRBV5-5 and TRBJ2-7; 7 bases agree with TRBD2. The CDR3 covers 14 residues. V lost 1 base and J lost 3; bases outside the gene matches: 4. Germline V gives CDR1 SGHKS, CDR2 YYEKEE (reference sequence). Here the CDR3 reads CASSLKGEGYEQYF. The CDR3 bases are TGTGCCAGCAGCTTGAAAGGGGAGGGCTACGAGCAGTACTTC.

This clone was seen a handful of times. This chain joins TRBV13 and TRBJ1-1, with 8 bases aligning to TRBD1. From germline, CDR1 is PRHDT and CDR2 FYEKMQ (reference sequence). The V and J ends lost 4 bases and 5 bases, in that order; junction bases with no gene match: 6. The CDR3 length is 14 residues. CDR3 DNA: TGTGCCAGCAGCTCGCCCACAGGGGGAACTGAAGCTTTCTTT. This translates into CASSSPTGGTEAFF.

The rearrangement links TRBV7-3 to TRBJ2-1; 10 nucleotides align to TRBD1. CDR3 length: 18 residues. CDR1 is SGHTA and CDR2 is FQGTGA in the germline V gene. The V gene end was trimmed by 2 bases and the J gene end by 7 bases; junction bases not matched to a gene: 14. The CDR3 coding sequence is TGTGCCAGCAGCTTAGAACCCCCCGGGACAGGGGTTGGGAATGAGCAGTTCTTC. It encodes CASSLEPPGTGVGNEQFF.

The rearrangement uses TRBV11-2 and TRBJ1-2; D unresolved. Germline CDR1 and CDR2: SGHAT and FQNNGV. This CDR3 has 13 amino acids. Between the trimmed V and J ends, which lost 2 bases and 8 bases, there was a span of 12 bases. CDR3 sequence reads: CASSLRSEGGYTF. The CDR3 region has the DNA TGTGCCAGCAGCTTAAGGTCCGAGGGAGGCTACACCTTC.

This clone was found a few times. The chain couples TRBV6-5 to TRBJ1-2, with a weak D call TRBD1 (5 bases). Trimming took off 5 bases at V and 8 bases at J, with 15 bases between the two ends. CDR1 and CDR2 from the germline V gene are MNHEY and SVGAGI. The CDR3 consists of 13 residues. CDR3 nucleotides: TGTGCCAGCAGTGGGCAGAGGACATCCGGCTACACCTTC. Translation: CASSGQRTSGYTF.

The chain uses TRBV9 and TRBJ2-5; TRBD2 might be the D (6 bases). Gene TRBJ2-7 matches the end of the DNA better, so the J call may be wrong. Per the germline V gene, CDR1 is SGDLS and CDR2 is YYNGEE. The CDR3 is made up of 14 amino acids. CDR3 loop: CASSVGGGTHEQYF. In DNA, the CDR3 is TGTGCCAGCAGCGTAGGTGGCGGGACCCACGAGCAGTACTTC.

The chain couples TRBV19 to TRBJ2-1, with 12 bases that match TRBD2. CDR3 length: 18 amino acids. In germline, CDR1 is LNHDA, CDR2 SQIVND (reference sequence). Unmatched junction bases numbered 13, after V lost 3 bases and J lost 7 bases. The chain's CDR3 is CASSIVGLAGPARNEQFF. CDR3 bases: TGTGCCAGTAGTATTGTCGGACTAGCGGGACCAGCTAGGAATGAGCAGTTCTTC. Based on the CDR3 plus reference TRBV19 and TRBJ2-1, the full variable domain is DGGITQSPKYLFRKEGQNVTLSCEQNLNHDAMYWYRQDPGQGLRLIYYSQIVNDFQKGDIAEGYSVSREKKESFPLTVTSAQKNPTAFYLCASSIVGLAGPARNEQFFGPGTRLTVL.

The chain couples TRBV5-8 to TRBJ1-6; D is perhaps TRBD1 (5 bases). This CDR3 spans 15 amino acids. The V gene's germline CDR1 is SGHTS and CDR2 YDEGEE. V lost 1 base and J 6 bases, leaving 11 bases between the germline ends. CDR3 sequence (DNA): TGTGCCAGCAGCTTGAGGGGCAGTGGTAATTCACCCCTCCACTTT. This gives the protein CASSLRGSGNSPLHF.

The rearrangement joins TRBV28 to TRBJ2-7, with 8 bases lining up with TRBD1. This CDR3 spans 14 amino acids. J lost 4 bases, V lost 2 bases, and 4 bases had no gene match. The germline V gene encodes CDR1 MDHEN and CDR2 SYDVKM. CDR3 bases: TGTGCCAGCAGTTTACAGGGGGCGGAATACGAGCAGTACTTC. Protein: CASSLQGAEYEQYF.

This clone was observed a few times. The CDR3 region is CSVDAGRTQYF. As DNA, the CDR3 is TGCAGCGTTGATGCTGGGAGGACGCAGTATTTT. The V gene is TRBV29-1, the J gene TRBJ2-3; tentatively, D is TRBD2 (6 bases). The germline V gene encodes CDR1 SQVTM and CDR2 ANQGSEA. The ends were cut back, 3 bases at V and 9 bases at J, with 10 bases in the middle. The CDR3 covers 11 residues.

V usage is TRBV11-3 and J usage is TRBJ2-1, with 8 nucleotides matching TRBD2. The CDR3 has 13 amino acids. The trim removed 3 bases at V and 12 bases at J, leaving 7 bases unmatched. Germline CDR1 reads SGHNT; CDR2 reads YENEEA. The CDR3 sequence is CASSLRGLGGQFF. CDR3 in DNA: TGTGCCAGCAGCTTGAGGGGACTAGGAGGGCAGTTCTTC. The full variable domain, in which reference TRBV11-3 and TRBJ2-1 provide the parts outside the CDR3, is EAGVVQSPRYKIIEKKQPVAFWCNPISGHNTLYWYLQNLGQGPELLIRYENEEAVDDSQLPKDRFSAERLKGVDSTLKIQPAELGDSAVYLCASSLRGLGGQFFGPGTRLTVL.